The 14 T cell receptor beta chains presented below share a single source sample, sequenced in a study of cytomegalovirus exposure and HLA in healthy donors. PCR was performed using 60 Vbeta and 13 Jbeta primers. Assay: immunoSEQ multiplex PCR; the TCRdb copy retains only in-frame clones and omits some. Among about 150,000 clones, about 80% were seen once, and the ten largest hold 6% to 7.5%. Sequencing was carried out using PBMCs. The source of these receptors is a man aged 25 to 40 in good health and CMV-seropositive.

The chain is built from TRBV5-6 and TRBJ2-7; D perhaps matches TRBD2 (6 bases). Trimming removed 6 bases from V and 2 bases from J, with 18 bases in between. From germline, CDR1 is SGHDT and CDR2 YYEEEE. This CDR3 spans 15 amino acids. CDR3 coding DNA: TGTGCCAGCACCCAGATCATGGGACTTACCTACGAGCAGTACTTC. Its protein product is CASTQIMGLTYEQYF. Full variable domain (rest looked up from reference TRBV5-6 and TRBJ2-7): DAGVTQSPTHLIKTRGQQVTLRCSPKSGHDTVSWYQQALGQGPQFIFQYYEEEERQRGNFPDRFSGHQFPNYSSELNVNALLLGDSALYLCASTQIMGLTYEQYFGPGTRLTVT.

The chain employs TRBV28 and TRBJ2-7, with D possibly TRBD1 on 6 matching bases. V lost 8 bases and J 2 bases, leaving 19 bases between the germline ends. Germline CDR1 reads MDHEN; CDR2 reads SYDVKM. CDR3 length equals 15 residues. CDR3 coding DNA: TGTGCCAGCGGGCGAGAACGACAGGTACCCTACGAGCAGTACTTC. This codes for CASGRERQVPYEQYF.

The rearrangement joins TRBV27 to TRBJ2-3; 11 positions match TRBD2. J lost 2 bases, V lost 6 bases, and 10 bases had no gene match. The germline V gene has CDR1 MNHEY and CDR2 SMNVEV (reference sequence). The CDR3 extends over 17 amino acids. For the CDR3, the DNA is TGTGCCAGCAGATCAACTAGCGGGGGACCGAACACAGATACGCAGTATTTT. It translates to CASRSTSGGPNTDTQYF.

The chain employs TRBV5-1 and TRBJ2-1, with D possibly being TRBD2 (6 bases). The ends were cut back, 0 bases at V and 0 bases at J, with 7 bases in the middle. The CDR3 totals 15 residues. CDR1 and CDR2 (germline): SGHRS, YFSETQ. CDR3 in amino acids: CASSLAGDSYNEQFF. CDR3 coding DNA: TGCGCCAGCAGCTTGGCGGGGGACTCCTACAATGAGCAGTTCTTC.

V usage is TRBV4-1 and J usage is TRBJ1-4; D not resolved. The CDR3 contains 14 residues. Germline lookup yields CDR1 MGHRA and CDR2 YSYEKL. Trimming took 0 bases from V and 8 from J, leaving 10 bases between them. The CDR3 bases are TGCGCCAGCAGCCAAGATCAAACCCGGGAAAAACTGTTTTTT. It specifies CASSQDQTREKLFF.

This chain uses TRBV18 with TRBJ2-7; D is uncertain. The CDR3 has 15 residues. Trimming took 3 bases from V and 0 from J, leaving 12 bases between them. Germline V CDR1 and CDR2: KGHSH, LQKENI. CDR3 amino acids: CASSPGSSSSYEQYF. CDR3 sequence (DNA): TGTGCCAGCTCACCGGGCTCCTCAAGCTCCTACGAGCAGTACTTC. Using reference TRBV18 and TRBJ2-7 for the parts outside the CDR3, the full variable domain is NAGVMQNPRHLVRRRGQEARLRCSPMKGHSHVYWYRQLPEEGLKFMVYLQKENIIDESGMPKERFSAEFPKEGPSILRIQQVVRGDSAAYFCASSPGSSSSYEQYFGPGTRLTVT.

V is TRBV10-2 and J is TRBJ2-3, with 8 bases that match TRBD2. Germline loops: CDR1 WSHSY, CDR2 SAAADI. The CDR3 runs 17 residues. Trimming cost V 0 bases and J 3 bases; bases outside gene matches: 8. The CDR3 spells CASSESGGLVITDTQYF. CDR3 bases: TGCGCCAGCAGTGAGTCCGGGGGACTAGTGATTACAGATACGCAGTATTTT.

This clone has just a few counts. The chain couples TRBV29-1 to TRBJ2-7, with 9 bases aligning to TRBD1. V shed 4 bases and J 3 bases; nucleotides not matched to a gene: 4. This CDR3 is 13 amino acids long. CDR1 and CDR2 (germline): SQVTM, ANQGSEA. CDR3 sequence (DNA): TGCAGCGTTGTGGGACAGGGAAACTACGAGCAGTACTTC. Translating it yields CSVVGQGNYEQYF.

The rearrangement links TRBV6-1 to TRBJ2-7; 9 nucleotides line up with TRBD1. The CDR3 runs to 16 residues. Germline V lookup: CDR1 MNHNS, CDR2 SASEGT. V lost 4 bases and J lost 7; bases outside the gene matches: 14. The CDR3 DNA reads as TGTGCCAGCAGTGTCCCACTCGGACAGGGGCCCCGGGAGCAGTACTTC. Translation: CASSVPLGQGPREQYF.

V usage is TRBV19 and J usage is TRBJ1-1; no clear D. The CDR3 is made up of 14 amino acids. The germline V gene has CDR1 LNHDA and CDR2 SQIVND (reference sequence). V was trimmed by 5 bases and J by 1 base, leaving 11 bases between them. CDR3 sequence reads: CASSLRGQNTEAFF. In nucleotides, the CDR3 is TGTGCCAGTAGTCTGAGAGGCCAGAACACTGAAGCTTTCTTT.

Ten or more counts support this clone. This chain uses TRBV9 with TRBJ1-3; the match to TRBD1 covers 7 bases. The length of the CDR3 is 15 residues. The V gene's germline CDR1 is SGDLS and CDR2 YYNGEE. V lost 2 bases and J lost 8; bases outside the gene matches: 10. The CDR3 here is CASSVDRAPTDTIYF. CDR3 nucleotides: TGTGCCAGCAGCGTCGACAGGGCCCCGACGGACACCATATATTTT.

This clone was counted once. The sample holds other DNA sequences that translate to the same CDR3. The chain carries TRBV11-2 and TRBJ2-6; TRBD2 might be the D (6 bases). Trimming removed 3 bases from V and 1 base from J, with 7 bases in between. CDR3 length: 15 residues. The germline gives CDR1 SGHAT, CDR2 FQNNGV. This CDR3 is CASSLAGSGANVLTF. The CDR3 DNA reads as TGTGCCAGCAGCTTGGCGGGGTCTGGGGCCAACGTCCTGACTTTC.

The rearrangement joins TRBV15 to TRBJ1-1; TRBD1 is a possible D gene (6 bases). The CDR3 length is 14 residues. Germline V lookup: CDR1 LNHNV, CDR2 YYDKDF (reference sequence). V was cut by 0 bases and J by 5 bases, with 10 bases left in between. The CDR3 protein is CATSRDGGATEAFF. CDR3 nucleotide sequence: TGTGCCACCAGCAGAGATGGGGGGGCAACTGAAGCTTTCTTT.

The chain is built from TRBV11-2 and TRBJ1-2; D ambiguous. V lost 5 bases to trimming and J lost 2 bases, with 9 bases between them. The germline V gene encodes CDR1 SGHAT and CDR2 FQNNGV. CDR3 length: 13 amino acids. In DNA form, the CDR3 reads TGTGCCAGCAGCCGCGGCCCGAACTATGGCTACACCTTC. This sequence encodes CASSRGPNYGYTF.